A selection of T cell receptor beta chains follows, all from one sample in a study of CD8 T cells in Susac syndrome. In TCRdb, the immunoSEQ multiplex PCR reads were re-called with MiXCR into one record per CDR3 protein. The sample shows approximately 150,000 distinct CDR3 sequences, 95% of them seen only once. Material for sequencing was CD4+ T cells from PBMCs. Receptor source: a human donor with multiple sclerosis. Both conserved end residues are part of each CDR3. Fields, in order: D gene, clone size, V gene, CDR3 length, J gene, CDR3 protein, CDR3 DNA. The D gene is left open where the match is weak. Expanded clones get a size class; other rows say once, few or many, or leave the size out.

d_gene: NA; abundance: NA; v_gene: TRBV7-2; len: 13; j_gene: TRBJ1-2; CDR3aa: CASSSPPTNGYTF; CDR3nt: TGTGCCAGCAGCTCCCCCCCTACCAATGGCTACACCTTC
d_gene: NA; abundance: NA; v_gene: TRBV7-2; len: 11; j_gene: TRBJ2-1; CDR3aa: CASSRGTEQFF; CDR3nt: TGTGCCAGCAGCCGAGGGACTGAGCAGTTCTTC
d_gene: TRBD2; abundance: NA; v_gene: TRBV4-2; len: 17; j_gene: TRBJ2-5; CDR3aa: CASSQDGTSGLKIPQYF; CDR3nt: TGTGCCAGCAGCCAAGATGGGACTAGCGGATTAAAGATCCCCCAGTACTTC
d_gene: NA; abundance: NA; v_gene: TRBV28; len: 16; j_gene: TRBJ2-5; CDR3aa: CASSDRRGGQQETQYF; CDR3nt: TGTGCCAGCAGCGACAGGCGCGGGGGCCAACAAGAGACCCAGTACTTC
d_gene: NA; abundance: NA; v_gene: TRBV20-1; len: 11; j_gene: TRBJ2-7; CDR3aa: CSVKGYYEQYF; CDR3nt: TGCAGTGTCAAGGGTTATTACGAGCAGTACTTC
d_gene: TRBD1; abundance: once; v_gene: TRBV4-3; len: 17; j_gene: TRBJ1-6; CDR3aa: CASSQDMTGVRNSPLHF; CDR3nt: TGCGCCAGCAGCCAAGATATGACAGGGGTGAGGAATTCACCCCTCCACTTT
d_gene: NA; abundance: NA; v_gene: TRBV7-3; len: 14; j_gene: TRBJ2-5; CDR3aa: CASSIGQHQETQYF; CDR3nt: TGTGCCAGCAGCATCGGACAGCATCAAGAGACCCAGTACTTC
d_gene: NA; abundance: NA; v_gene: TRBV9; len: 14; j_gene: TRBJ1-1; CDR3aa: CASSVAAGSTEAFF; CDR3nt: TGTGCCAGCAGCGTAGCCGCAGGGAGCACTGAAGCTTTCTTT
d_gene: TRBD1; abundance: NA; v_gene: TRBV12-3/TRBV12-4; len: 13; j_gene: TRBJ2-7; CDR3aa: CASSWDSSYEQYF; CDR3nt: TGTGCCAGCAGTTGGGACAGTAGCTACGAGCAGTACTTC
d_gene: TRBD1; abundance: NA; v_gene: TRBV19; len: 14; j_gene: TRBJ1-1; CDR3aa: CASSHDRGRTEAFF; CDR3nt: TGTGCCAGTAGTCACGACAGGGGGCGGACTGAAGCTTTCTTT
d_gene: TRBD2; abundance: NA; v_gene: TRBV6-6; len: 15; j_gene: TRBJ2-7; CDR3aa: CASSYRTSGRHEQYF; CDR3nt: TGTGCCAGCAGTTACCGGACTAGCGGGAGGCACGAGCAGTACTTC
d_gene: NA; abundance: NA; v_gene: TRBV2; len: 13; j_gene: TRBJ1-1; CDR3aa: CASSEDLNTEAFF; CDR3nt: TGTGCCAGCAGTGAGGACTTGAACACTGAAGCTTTCTTT
d_gene: NA; abundance: NA; v_gene: TRBV6-2/TRBV6-3; len: 17; j_gene: TRBJ2-6; CDR3aa: CASSYSGGNSGANVLTF; CDR3nt: TGTGCCAGCAGTTATTCGGGCGGGAACTCTGGGGCCAACGTCCTGACTTTC
d_gene: NA; abundance: NA; v_gene: TRBV6-5; len: 13; j_gene: TRBJ2-5; CDR3aa: CASSPRIEETQYF; CDR3nt: TGTGCCAGCAGTCCCAGAATTGAGGAGACCCAGTACTTC
d_gene: NA; abundance: once; v_gene: TRBV5-1; len: 12; j_gene: TRBJ1-2; CDR3aa: CASSLTGSGYTF; CDR3nt: TGCGCCAGCAGCTTGACAGGGTCCGGCTACACCTTC
d_gene: TRBD2; abundance: NA; v_gene: TRBV7-3; len: 14; j_gene: TRBJ2-1; CDR3aa: CASRVAGGSSEQFF; CDR3nt: TGTGCCAGCCGGGTAGCGGGCGGCTCCTCCGAGCAGTTCTTC
d_gene: TRBD1; abundance: NA; v_gene: TRBV4-1; len: 15; j_gene: TRBJ2-3; CDR3aa: CASSHLGQDTDTQYF; CDR3nt: TGCGCCAGCAGCCACCTCGGACAGGACACAGATACGCAGTATTTT